This is a list of T cell receptor beta chains from one sample in a study of CD8 T cells in Susac syndrome. A single record per CDR3 protein comes from TCRdb applying MiXCR to the immunoSEQ multiplex PCR reads. The table shows about 250,000 distinct CDR3 sequences, with 80% to 95% occurring only once. Material for sequencing was CD4+ T cells from PBMCs. These receptors all stem from a human donor with multiple sclerosis. The CDR3 runs from the conserved cysteine through the conserved F or W. A D gene is named only where the DNA matches it firmly. Not all rows give a size; the values are once, few, many and, for expanded clones, a class.

CDR3nt: TGCAGTGCTAGAGCCCAACCTCGAGGGCCGCTCATGAACACTGAAGCTTTCTTT
CDR3aa: CSARAQPRGPLMNTEAFF
v_gene: TRBV20-1
abundance: NA
d_gene: NA
j_gene: TRBJ1-1

CDR3nt: TGTGCCAGCAGCTTGGGGAGGCAGTCGGCCCAGCATTTT
CDR3aa: CASSLGRQSAQHF
v_gene: TRBV7-2
abundance: NA
d_gene: NA
j_gene: TRBJ1-5

CDR3nt: TGTGCCCGGGGGACAGGGGCTTTAATGGGTAATGAAAAACTGTTTTTT
CDR3aa: CARGTGALMGNEKLFF
v_gene: TRBV30
abundance: once
d_gene: TRBD1
j_gene: TRBJ1-4

CDR3nt: TGTGCCAGCAGCCCCATCGGCGACACCGGGGAGCTGTTTTTT
CDR3aa: CASSPIGDTGELFF
v_gene: TRBV5-4
abundance: NA
d_gene: NA
j_gene: TRBJ2-2

CDR3nt: TGTGCCAGCAGCTCTCCAGGGTGGGGATGGGACACTGAAGCTTTCTTT
CDR3aa: CASSSPGWGWDTEAFF
v_gene: TRBV7-9
abundance: NA
d_gene: NA
j_gene: TRBJ1-1

CDR3nt: TGTGCCAGCAGTTACTCTTTCGAACCCTCCTACGAGCAGTACTTC
CDR3aa: CASSYSFEPSYEQYF
v_gene: TRBV6-5
abundance: NA
d_gene: NA
j_gene: TRBJ2-7

CDR3nt: TGTGCCAGCAGTTACTCGACACAGGGGGCCCACGAGCAGTACTTC
CDR3aa: CASSYSTQGAHEQYF
v_gene: TRBV6-5
abundance: NA
d_gene: TRBD1
j_gene: TRBJ2-7

CDR3nt: TGTGCCAGCAGTTTTCAGGGGATCTACGAGCAGTACTTC
CDR3aa: CASSFQGIYEQYF
v_gene: TRBV27
abundance: NA
d_gene: NA
j_gene: TRBJ2-7

CDR3nt: TGCAGTGCTCCTCTAGCAGGAGGCAGGGGCAATCAGCCCCAGCATTTT
CDR3aa: CSAPLAGGRGNQPQHF
v_gene: TRBV20-1
abundance: NA
d_gene: NA
j_gene: TRBJ1-5

CDR3nt: TGTGCCAGCAGCTTACAACACAATGAGCAGTTCTTC
CDR3aa: CASSLQHNEQFF
v_gene: TRBV11-2
abundance: NA
d_gene: NA
j_gene: TRBJ2-1

CDR3nt: TGTGCCAGCAGCCAGGGGGGAGGTACCCAAGAGACCCAGTACTTC
CDR3aa: CASSQGGGTQETQYF
v_gene: TRBV3-1
abundance: NA
d_gene: NA
j_gene: TRBJ2-5

CDR3nt: TGTGCCAGCAGGGCAAGGACAGGGACGCGCACGAGTCAGTTCTTC
CDR3aa: CASRARTGTRTSQFF
v_gene: TRBV6-1
abundance: NA
d_gene: TRBD1
j_gene: TRBJ2-1

CDR3nt: TGTGCCAGCAGCCCCCCCGGGGGCACTGGCAATGAGCAGTTCTTC
CDR3aa: CASSPPGGTGNEQFF
v_gene: TRBV13
abundance: NA
d_gene: NA
j_gene: TRBJ2-1

CDR3nt: TGTGCCAGCAGCTTGGCTTCGGCAGGGAAGGCTTTCTTT
CDR3aa: CASSLASAGKAFF
v_gene: TRBV5-6
abundance: NA
d_gene: NA
j_gene: TRBJ1-1

CDR3nt: TGTGCCAGCAGTTTACCCAGGGATCTGGAGACCCAGTACTTC
CDR3aa: CASSLPRDLETQYF
v_gene: TRBV28
abundance: NA
d_gene: NA
j_gene: TRBJ2-5

CDR3nt: TGTGCCAGCAGTTACTCGGCAGGAGTCTCTGGAAACACCATATATTTT
CDR3aa: CASSYSAGVSGNTIYF
v_gene: TRBV6-5
abundance: NA
d_gene: NA
j_gene: TRBJ1-3

CDR3nt: TGTGCCAGCTATTACAGGAACACTGAAGCTTTCTTT
CDR3aa: CASYYRNTEAFF
v_gene: TRBV2
abundance: NA
d_gene: NA
j_gene: TRBJ1-1

CDR3nt: TGTGCCAGCAGTTTAGGGAATGGGGACTACAATGAGCAGTTCTTC
CDR3aa: CASSLGNGDYNEQFF
v_gene: TRBV12-3/TRBV12-4
abundance: NA
d_gene: NA
j_gene: TRBJ2-1

CDR3nt: TGTGCCAGCAGCCTGGCATGGGGAGATACGCAGTATTTT
CDR3aa: CASSLAWGDTQYF
v_gene: TRBV7-2
abundance: once
d_gene: NA
j_gene: TRBJ2-3

CDR3nt: TGTGCCAGTAGTCCGGAGGGGGCTCGAAATCAGCCCCAGCATTTT
CDR3aa: CASSPEGARNQPQHF
v_gene: TRBV19
abundance: NA
d_gene: TRBD1
j_gene: TRBJ1-5

CDR3nt: TGTGCCAGCAGCAAAAGGGACACCCGGTACCAAGAGACCCAGTACTTC
CDR3aa: CASSKRDTRYQETQYF
v_gene: TRBV7-9
abundance: NA
d_gene: NA
j_gene: TRBJ2-5

CDR3nt: TGTGCCAGCACCTCTGGGATTACGGTGTCGAATGAGCAGTTCTTC
CDR3aa: CASTSGITVSNEQFF
v_gene: TRBV5-6
abundance: NA
d_gene: NA
j_gene: TRBJ2-1

CDR3nt: TGTGCCAGCAGGGAAAACCCCACAGATACGCAGTATTTT
CDR3aa: CASRENPTDTQYF
v_gene: TRBV2
abundance: NA
d_gene: NA
j_gene: TRBJ2-3

CDR3nt: TGTGCCACCAGCAGAGAGCGGGGGGCGGGTGGCTACACCTTC
CDR3aa: CATSRERGAGGYTF
v_gene: TRBV15
abundance: NA
d_gene: NA
j_gene: TRBJ1-2

CDR3nt: TGTGCCAGCTTGGGCGGATCGAACACCGGGGAGCTGTTTTTT
CDR3aa: CASLGGSNTGELFF
v_gene: TRBV6-2/TRBV6-3
abundance: once
d_gene: NA
j_gene: TRBJ2-2

CDR3nt: TGTGCCAGCAGTCCCGGGGGGTGGAGGTACACTGAAGCTTTCTTT
CDR3aa: CASSPGGWRYTEAFF
v_gene: TRBV12-3/TRBV12-4
abundance: NA
d_gene: NA
j_gene: TRBJ1-1

CDR3nt: TGTGCCTGGGACATCCCCAGGGCCACTGAAGCTTTCTTT
CDR3aa: CAWDIPRATEAFF
v_gene: TRBV30
abundance: NA
d_gene: NA
j_gene: TRBJ1-1

CDR3nt: TGTGCCAGCAGCTTAGACGGGGGGGCGGCAGATACGCAGTATTTT
CDR3aa: CASSLDGGAADTQYF
v_gene: TRBV11-2
abundance: NA
d_gene: TRBD2
j_gene: TRBJ2-3

CDR3nt: TGTGCCAGCAGTGAGGACAGGGGCGAGAACACTGAAGCTTTCTTT
CDR3aa: CASSEDRGENTEAFF
v_gene: TRBV6-1
abundance: NA
d_gene: TRBD1
j_gene: TRBJ1-1

CDR3nt: TGTGCCAGCAAGGACAGCCCGGCTAACTATGGCTACACCTTC
CDR3aa: CASKDSPANYGYTF
v_gene: TRBV2
abundance: NA
d_gene: NA
j_gene: TRBJ1-2

CDR3nt: TGCAGTGCTATACTTAGCGGCTCCAAAAACATTCAGTACTTC
CDR3aa: CSAILSGSKNIQYF
v_gene: TRBV20-1
abundance: NA
d_gene: NA
j_gene: TRBJ2-4

CDR3nt: TGTGCCAGCAGGCCGGTCGTTGTAGGGGCAGCCACTGAAGCTTTCTTT
CDR3aa: CASRPVVVGAATEAFF
v_gene: TRBV27
abundance: NA
d_gene: NA
j_gene: TRBJ1-1

CDR3nt: TGCGCCAGCAGTCAGGGGGGCTACACCTTC
CDR3aa: CASSQGGYTF
v_gene: TRBV23-1
abundance: NA
d_gene: NA
j_gene: TRBJ1-2

CDR3nt: TGTGCCAGCAGCCGGACTAGCGGGAGTGGCGACAATGAGCAGTTCTTC
CDR3aa: CASSRTSGSGDNEQFF
v_gene: TRBV7-3
abundance: NA
d_gene: TRBD2
j_gene: TRBJ2-1

CDR3nt: TGTGCCAGCAGTTACCCAGGGAGGGAGACCCAGTACTTC
CDR3aa: CASSYPGRETQYF
v_gene: TRBV6-7
abundance: NA
d_gene: NA
j_gene: TRBJ2-5

CDR3nt: TGTGCCACCAGTGAGGGTTCGAACACTGAAGCTTTCTTT
CDR3aa: CATSEGSNTEAFF
v_gene: TRBV24-1
abundance: NA
d_gene: NA
j_gene: TRBJ1-1

CDR3nt: TGTGCCATCACTTCTAGCGGGAGCTCCTACAATGAGCAGTTCTTC
CDR3aa: CAITSSGSSYNEQFF
v_gene: TRBV10-3
abundance: NA
d_gene: TRBD2
j_gene: TRBJ2-1